The sequence of this T cell receptor beta chain was determined in a study of early T cells in non-severe SARS-CoV-2 infection. Across the study: Sequencing was performed on bulk RNA from unsorted whole blood, leaving chains unpaired.

Unique molecular identifiers (one per individual cDNA molecule) were attached. TCRdb analysed the 5' RACE reads with MiXCR anew, one entry per CDR3 protein. This sample has 49,000 or so distinct CDR3 sequences, with around 6% found just once. Per germline, CDR1 DFQATT and CDR2 SNEGSKA (reference sequence). The V end was cut by 6 bases, the J end by 4 bases, with 12 bases between. This CDR3 contains 12 residues. Findings of the study overall: Anti-spike CD8 responses were favored in VDJdb matching, and private and CD4 specificities were missed.

This clonotype occurred many times. What it binds is unknown. The source is an adult who was a healthcare worker with PCR-confirmed SARS-CoV-2 infection or an uninfected control (not recorded which). V usage is TRBV20-1 and J usage is TRBJ1-2; a possible D gene is TRBD1 (5 bases). This material consisted of whole blood, taken at baseline. This CDR3 is CSASSGLYGYTF. CDR3 nucleotides: TGCAGTGCCAGCTCGGGGCTCTATGGCTACACCTTC.